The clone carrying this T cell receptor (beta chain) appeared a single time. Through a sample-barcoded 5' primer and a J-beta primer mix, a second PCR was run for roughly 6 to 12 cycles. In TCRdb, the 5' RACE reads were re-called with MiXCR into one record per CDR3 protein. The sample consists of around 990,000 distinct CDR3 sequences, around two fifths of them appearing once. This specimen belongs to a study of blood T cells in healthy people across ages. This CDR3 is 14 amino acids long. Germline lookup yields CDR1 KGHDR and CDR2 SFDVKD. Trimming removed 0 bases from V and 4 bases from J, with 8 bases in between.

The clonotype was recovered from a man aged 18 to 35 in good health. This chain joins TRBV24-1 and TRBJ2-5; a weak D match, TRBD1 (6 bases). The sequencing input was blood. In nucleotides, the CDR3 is TGTGCCACCAGTGATTTGGGACAGAGAGAGACCCAGTACTTC. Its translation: CATSDLGQRETQYF.